These 12 T cell receptor beta chains came from one sample sequenced in a study of cytomegalovirus exposure and HLA in healthy donors. Vbeta (60) and Jbeta (13) primers were used in the PCR. Clones were read by immunoSEQ multiplex PCR, and TCRdb kept only the in-frame ones, dropping some. Counted here are about 150,000 clones, 75% to 80% occurring once; the ten biggest clones make up about 0.62%. Sample: PBMCs. These receptors all stem from a male donor in good health and CMV-seronegative.

The chain carries TRBV7-2 and TRBJ1-1, with D maybe TRBD1 (6 bases). Between the trimmed V and J ends, which lost 5 bases and 0 bases, there was a span of 10 bases. The CDR3 totals 14 residues. CDR1 is SGHTA, CDR2 FQGNSA, per germline. The CDR3 bases are TGTGCCAGCAGCCCGCAGGGGATGAACACTGAAGCTTTCTTT. This encodes CASSPQGMNTEAFF.

This sequence joins TRBV6-5 and TRBJ2-5, with D unresolved. Trimming cost V 4 bases and J 5 bases, with 14 bases left between them. CDR3 size: 14 residues. Germline V gives CDR1 MNHEY, CDR2 SVGAGI. The CDR3 spells CASSSPYLVETQYF. Here the CDR3 DNA reads TGTGCCAGCAGTTCACCCTACCTGGTTGAGACCCAGTACTTC.

The chain couples TRBV18 to TRBJ1-5; 10 nucleotides agree with TRBD1. V lost 1 base, J lost 5 bases, and 2 bases stayed unmatched. This CDR3 is 15 amino acids long. In germline, CDR1 is KGHSH, CDR2 LQKENI. CDR3 loop: CASSPRDRGDQPQHF. The CDR3 region has the DNA TGTGCCAGCTCACCACGGGACAGGGGCGATCAGCCCCAGCATTTT.

This clone was observed a single time. The CDR3 DNA reads TGTGCCAGCTCACCACGGGACAGGGGGGGCAATGAGCAGTTCTTC. Its protein is CASSPRDRGGNEQFF. The gene calls are TRBV18 and TRBJ2-1; 11 positions match TRBD1. The V segment lost 1 base and the J segment 6 bases; nucleotides outside the gene matches: 2. This CDR3 is 15 amino acids long. The germline V gene encodes CDR1 KGHSH and CDR2 LQKENI.

The chain is built from TRBV18 and TRBJ2-1; 8 bases are shared with TRBD1. The CDR3 spans 13 residues. V was clipped by 5 bases and J by 5 bases; unmatched bases: 2. Germline V gene data show CDR1 as KGHSH and CDR2 as LQKENI. As DNA, the CDR3 is TGTGCCAGCTCAGAGACAGGGGACAATGAGCAGTTCTTC. It codes for CASSETGDNEQFF.

The rearrangement uses TRBV7-2 and TRBJ2-7; perhaps TRBD1 as D (6 bases). Trimming took 1 base from V and 10 from J, leaving 14 bases between them. The CDR3 consists of 13 residues. Germline V gene data show CDR1 as SGHTA and CDR2 as FQGNSA. This CDR3 reads CASSLGGRDNQYF. DNA of the CDR3: TGTGCCAGCAGCTTAGGGGGCAGGGACAATCAGTACTTC.

The chain has TRBV2 and TRBJ2-3; 7 bases match TRBD2. Losses at the gene ends were 3 bases for V and 7 bases for J; bases not matched to a gene: 13. Germline values: CDR1 SNHLY, CDR2 FYNNEI. This CDR3 comprises 16 residues. Here the CDR3 reads CASSESLAPVTHTQYF. CDR3 nucleotide sequence: TGTGCCAGCAGTGAGTCACTAGCGCCCGTCACGCATACGCAGTATTTT.

V and J are TRBV5-4 and TRBJ2-1, with 8 bases matching TRBD2. Germline-derived CDR1 and CDR2 are SGHNT and YYREEE (reference sequence). V trimming: 0 bases; J trimming: 6 bases; junction bases outside the gene matches: 5. The CDR3 is 15 residues long. CDR3 bases: TGTGCCAGCAGCTTGGGACTAGCGCCCTTCAATGAGCAGTTCTTC. This translates into CASSLGLAPFNEQFF.

J is TRBJ1-2 and V is TRBV30, with 7 bases identical to TRBD1. V was pared by 0 bases and J by 4 bases, with 5 bases of the junction left unmatched. Germline V gene data show CDR1 as GTSNPN and CDR2 as SVGIG (reference sequence). CDR3 size: 14 residues. CDR3 amino acids: CAWSVGQATYGYTF. CDR3 in DNA: TGTGCCTGGAGTGTAGGACAGGCGACCTATGGCTACACCTTC.

The chain is built from TRBV7-9 and TRBJ2-1; D is perhaps TRBD2 (5 bases). Trimming cost V 5 bases and J 8 bases, with 7 bases left between them. Germline V gene lookup returns CDR1 SEHNR and CDR2 FQNEAQ (reference sequence). The length of the CDR3 is 11 residues. The CDR3 loop is CASSTRDEQFF. The CDR3 DNA reads TGTGCCAGCAGCACTAGGGATGAGCAGTTCTTC.

The chain has TRBV9 and TRBJ2-7; D is possibly TRBD2 (5 bases). CDR3 length: 14 residues. V lost 4 bases and J 6 bases, leaving 17 bases between the germline ends. The V gene's germline CDR1 is SGDLS and CDR2 YYNGEE. CDR3 bases: TGTGCCAGCAGCCCCCACGAGGGCGTCGGCGAGCAGTACTTC. Protein sequence: CASSPHEGVGEQYF.

In its sample, this clone was seen once. This chain joins TRBV6-5 and TRBJ2-7; TRBD2 agrees at 9 bases. The CDR3 length is 14 residues. Germline lookup yields CDR1 MNHEY and CDR2 SVGAGI. Trimming at V came to 3 bases and at J to 3 bases, leaving 3 bases not matched to a gene. The CDR3 DNA follows: TGTGCCAGCAGTTATCAAGCGGGAGGCTACGAGCAGTACTTC. It yields the protein CASSYQAGGYEQYF.